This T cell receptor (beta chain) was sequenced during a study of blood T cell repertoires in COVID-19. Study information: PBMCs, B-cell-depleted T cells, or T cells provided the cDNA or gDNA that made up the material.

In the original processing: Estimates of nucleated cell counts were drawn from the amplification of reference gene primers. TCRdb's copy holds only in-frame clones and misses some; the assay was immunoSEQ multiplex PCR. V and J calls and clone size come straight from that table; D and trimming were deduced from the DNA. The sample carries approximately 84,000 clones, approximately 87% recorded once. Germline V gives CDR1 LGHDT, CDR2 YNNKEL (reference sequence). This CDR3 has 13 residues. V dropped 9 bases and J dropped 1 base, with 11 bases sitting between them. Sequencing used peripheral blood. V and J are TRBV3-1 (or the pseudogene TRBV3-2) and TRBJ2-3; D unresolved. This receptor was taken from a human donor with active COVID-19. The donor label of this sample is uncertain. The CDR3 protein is CASRVMGTDTQYF. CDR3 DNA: TGTGCCAGTCGGGTCATGGGCACAGATACGCAGTATTTT.